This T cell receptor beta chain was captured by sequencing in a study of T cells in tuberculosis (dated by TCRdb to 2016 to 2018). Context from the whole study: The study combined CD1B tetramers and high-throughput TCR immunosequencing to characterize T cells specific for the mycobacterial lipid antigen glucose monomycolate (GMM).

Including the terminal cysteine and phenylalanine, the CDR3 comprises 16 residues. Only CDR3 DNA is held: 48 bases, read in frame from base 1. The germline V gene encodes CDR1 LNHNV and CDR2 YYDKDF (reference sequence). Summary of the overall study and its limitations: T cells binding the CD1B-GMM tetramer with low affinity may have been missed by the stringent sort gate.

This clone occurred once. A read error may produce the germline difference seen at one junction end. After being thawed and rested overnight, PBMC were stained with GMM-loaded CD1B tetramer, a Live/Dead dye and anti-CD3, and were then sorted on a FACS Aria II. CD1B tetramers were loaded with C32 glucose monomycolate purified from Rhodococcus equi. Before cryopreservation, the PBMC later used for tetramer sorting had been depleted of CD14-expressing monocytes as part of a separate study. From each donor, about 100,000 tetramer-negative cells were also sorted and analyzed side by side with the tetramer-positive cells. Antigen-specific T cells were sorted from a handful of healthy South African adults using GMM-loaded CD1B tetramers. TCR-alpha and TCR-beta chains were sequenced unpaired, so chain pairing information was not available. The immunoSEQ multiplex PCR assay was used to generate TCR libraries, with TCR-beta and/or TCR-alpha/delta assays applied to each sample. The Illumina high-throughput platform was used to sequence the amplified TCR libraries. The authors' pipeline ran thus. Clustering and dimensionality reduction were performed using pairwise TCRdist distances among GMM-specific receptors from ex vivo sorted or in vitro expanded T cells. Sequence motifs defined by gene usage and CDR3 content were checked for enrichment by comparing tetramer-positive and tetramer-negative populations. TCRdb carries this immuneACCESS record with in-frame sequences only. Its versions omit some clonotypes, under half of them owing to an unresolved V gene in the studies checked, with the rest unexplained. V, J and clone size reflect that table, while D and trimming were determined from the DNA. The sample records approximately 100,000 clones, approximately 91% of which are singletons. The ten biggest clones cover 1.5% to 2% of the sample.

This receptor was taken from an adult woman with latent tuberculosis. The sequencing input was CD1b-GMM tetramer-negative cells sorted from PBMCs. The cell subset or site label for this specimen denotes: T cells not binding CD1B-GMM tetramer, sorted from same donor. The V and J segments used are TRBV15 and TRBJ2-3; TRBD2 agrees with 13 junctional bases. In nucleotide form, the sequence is TGTGCCGCCAGCAGAGGGACTAGCGGGAACACAGATACGCAGTATTTT. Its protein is CAASRGTSGNTDTQYF.